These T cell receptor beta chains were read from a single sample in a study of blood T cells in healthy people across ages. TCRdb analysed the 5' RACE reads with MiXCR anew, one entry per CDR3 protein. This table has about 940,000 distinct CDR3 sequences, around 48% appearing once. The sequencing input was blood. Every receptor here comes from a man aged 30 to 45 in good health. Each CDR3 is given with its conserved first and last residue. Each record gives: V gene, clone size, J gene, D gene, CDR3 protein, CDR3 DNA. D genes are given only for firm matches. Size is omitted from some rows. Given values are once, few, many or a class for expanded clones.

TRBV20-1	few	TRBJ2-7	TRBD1	CSARGNRGDNPSYEQYF	TGCAGTGCTAGGGGGAACAGGGGCGATAACCCCTCCTACGAGCAGTACTTC
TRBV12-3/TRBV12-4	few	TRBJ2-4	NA	CASSFVRSLAKNIQYF	TGTGCCAGCAGTTTTGTGAGGTCCCTAGCCAAAAACATTCAGTACTTC
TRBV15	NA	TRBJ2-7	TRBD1	CATSRTSKQGASYEQYF	TGTGCCACCAGCAGGACATCGAAGCAGGGGGCTTCCTACGAGCAGTACTTC
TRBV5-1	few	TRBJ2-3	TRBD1	CASSLAGGQGTDTQYF	TGCGCCAGCAGCTTGGCCGGGGGACAGGGAACAGATACGCAGTATTTT
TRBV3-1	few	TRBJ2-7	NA	CASSPLGNSAYEQYF	TGTGCCAGCAGCCCTCTCGGAAATTCGGCCTACGAGCAGTACTTC
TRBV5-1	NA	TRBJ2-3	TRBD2	CASSFGLATSTDTQYF	TGCGCCAGCAGCTTCGGACTAGCGACCTCCACAGATACGCAGTATTTT
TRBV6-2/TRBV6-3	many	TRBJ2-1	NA	CASSYFYNEQFF	TGTGCCAGCAGTTACTTTTACAATGAGCAGTTCTTC
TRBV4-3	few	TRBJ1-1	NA	CASSQDGVLGTEAFF	TGCGCCAGCAGCCAAGATGGGGTCTTGGGCACTGAAGCTTTCTTT
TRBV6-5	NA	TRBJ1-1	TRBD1	CASSYLQGVSTEAFF	TGTGCCAGCAGTTACCTTCAGGGGGTGAGCACTGAAGCTTTCTTT
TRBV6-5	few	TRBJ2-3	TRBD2	CASSYSMGRGGRDTQYF	TGTGCCAGCAGTTACTCCATGGGGCGGGGGGGCCGAGATACGCAGTATTTT
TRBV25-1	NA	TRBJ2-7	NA	CASSPAGGREQYF	TGTGCCAGCAGTCCGGCCGGGGGCCGCGAGCAGTACTTC
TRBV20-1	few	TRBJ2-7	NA	CSVTWTSSYEQYF	TGCAGCGTTACCTGGACGTCTTCCTACGAGCAGTACTTC
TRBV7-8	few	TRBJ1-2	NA	CASSPSTGLGVDGYTF	TGTGCCAGCAGCCCTTCTACAGGGCTGGGAGTGGATGGCTACACCTTC
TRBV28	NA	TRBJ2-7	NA	CASRGMTGNYEQYF	TGTGCCAGCAGGGGGATGACGGGGAATTACGAGCAGTACTTC
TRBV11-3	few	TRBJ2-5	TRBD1	CASKGGDNTETQYF	TGTGCCAGCAAAGGGGGCGACAATACAGAGACCCAGTACTTC
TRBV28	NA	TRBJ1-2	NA	CATLSTNEQYGYTF	TGTGCCACACTAAGCACCAACGAGCAATATGGCTACACCTTC
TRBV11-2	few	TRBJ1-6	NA	CASSLVNWGSPLHF	TGTGCCAGCAGCTTAGTGAACTGGGGCTCACCCCTCCACTTT
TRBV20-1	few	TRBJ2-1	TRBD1	CSATRDRHNEQFF	TGCAGTGCTACCCGGGACAGACACAATGAGCAGTTCTTC
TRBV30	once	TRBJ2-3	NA	CAWSSSNTDTQYF	TGTGCCTGGAGTTCATCAAACACAGATACGCAGTATTTT
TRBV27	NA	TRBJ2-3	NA	CASSPLPGPSTDTQYF	TGTGCCAGCAGTCCCCTTCCCGGACCTAGCACAGATACGCAGTATTTT
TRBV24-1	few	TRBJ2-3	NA	CATEGGATDTQYF	TGTGCCACGGAGGGGGGGGCCACAGATACGCAGTATTTT
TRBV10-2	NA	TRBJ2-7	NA	CASITTDRYGEQYF	TGCGCCAGCATCACTACGGACAGATACGGCGAGCAGTACTTC
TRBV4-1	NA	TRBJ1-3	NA	CASSQAGSSGNTIYF	TGCGCCAGCAGCCAAGCCGGCAGCTCTGGAAACACCATATATTTT
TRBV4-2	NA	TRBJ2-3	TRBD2	CASSQGDSSGGVTDTQYF	TGTGCCAGCAGCCAAGGGGATTCTAGCGGGGGGGTCACAGATACGCAGTATTTT
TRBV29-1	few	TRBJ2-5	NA	CSVERQTQETQYF	TGCAGCGTTGAGCGACAGACACAAGAGACCCAGTACTTC
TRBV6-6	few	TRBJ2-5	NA	CASRLETQYF	TGTGCCAGCCGATTGGAGACCCAGTACTTC
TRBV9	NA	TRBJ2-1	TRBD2	CASSPRTSGGPDEQFF	TGTGCCAGTAGCCCAAGGACTAGCGGGGGGCCGGATGAGCAGTTCTTC
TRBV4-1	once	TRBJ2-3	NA	CASSQTGDPTDTQYF	TGCGCCAGCAGCCAAACGGGGGATCCCACAGATACGCAGTATTTT
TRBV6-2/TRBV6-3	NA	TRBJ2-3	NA	CASSYSRDHRTDTQYF	TGTGCCAGCAGTTACTCGAGGGACCATCGCACAGATACGCAGTATTTT